This TCR beta chain was captured by sequencing in a study of OX40 agonist ivuxolimab in advanced cancers. Overall study context: With a range of about 23 to 90, age averaged about 58 years, and around 83% were male.

The ends lost 0 bases at V and 3 bases at J; junction bases unmatched: 4. Germline V gene data show CDR1 as SGHRS and CDR2 as YFSETQ. The CDR3 covers 16 residues. Assay: immunoSEQ multiplex PCR; the TCRdb copy retains only in-frame clones and omits some. The sample has 60,000 to 90,000 clones, around four fifths seen once; the top ten hold roughly 0.77%. The origin of this receptor is an adult with an advanced solid tumor such as melanoma, head and neck, liver or kidney cancer. Here the sequenced sample was CD4+ or CD8+ T cells sorted from blood, taken in a trial of the OX40 agonist ivuxolimab. This chain links TRBV5-1 with TRBJ2-1; 9 nucleotides line up with TRBD2. The CDR3 nucleotides are TGCGCCAGCAGCTTGGCCGTGACTAGCGGCTACAATGAGCAGTTCTTC. This gives the protein CASSLAVTSGYNEQFF.